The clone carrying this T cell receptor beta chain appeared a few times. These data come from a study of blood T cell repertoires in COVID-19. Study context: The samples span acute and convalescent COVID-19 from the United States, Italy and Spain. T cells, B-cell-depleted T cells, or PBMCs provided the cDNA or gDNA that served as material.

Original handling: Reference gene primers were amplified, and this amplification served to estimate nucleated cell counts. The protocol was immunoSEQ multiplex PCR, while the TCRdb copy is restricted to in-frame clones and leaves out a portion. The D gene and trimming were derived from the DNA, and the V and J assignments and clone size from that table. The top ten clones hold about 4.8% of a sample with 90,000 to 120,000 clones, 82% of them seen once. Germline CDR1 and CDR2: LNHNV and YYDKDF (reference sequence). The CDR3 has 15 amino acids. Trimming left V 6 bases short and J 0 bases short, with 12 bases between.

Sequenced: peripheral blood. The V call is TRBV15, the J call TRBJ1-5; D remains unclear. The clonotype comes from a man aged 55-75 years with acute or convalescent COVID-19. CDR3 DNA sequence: TGTGCCACCAGGTCGGGAGCCTATAGCAATCAGCCCCAGCATTTT. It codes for CATRSGAYSNQPQHF.